The 10 T cell receptor beta chains reported below all come from one sample, sequenced in a study of regulatory T cells in long-lasting Graves disease. This sample's time point: newly diagnosed GD, antithyroid drugs for less than 3 months. RNA from PBMCs was the source of the TCR library. Through Arm-PCR of CDR3 regions and iRepertoire HTBI primers, TCR beta libraries were built. TCRdb analysed the multiplex PCR reads with MiXCR anew, one entry per CDR3 protein. The sample records about 610,000 distinct CDR3 sequences, 15% to 20% being singletons. Another study also made use of these data, one on T cells in Graves' hyperthyroidism and ophthalmopathy.

Specimen: peripheral blood mononuclear cells (PBMCs), collected at new diagnosis, from a patient treated with antithyroid drugs. The receptors were gathered from a man between 18 and 35 years old with Graves disease.

This chain connects TRBV24-1 to TRBJ2-1; D might be TRBD1 (7 bases). Between the trimmed V and J ends, which lost 4 bases and 5 bases, there was a span of 20 bases. The CDR3 has 17 amino acids. Looked up from germline, CDR1 is KGHDR and CDR2 is SFDVKD. The CDR3 coding sequence is TGTGCCACCAGTGAGACTCCAGCGACAGGGAGGCACAATGAGCAGTTCTTC. Translation: CATSETPATGRHNEQFF.

This clonotype has a count of ten or more. V and J are TRBV29-1 and TRBJ1-1; the D is unclear. CDR3 length: 12 amino acids. Germline values: CDR1 SQVTM, CDR2 ANQGSEA. V was pared by 5 bases and J by 1 base, with 8 bases between. The DNA of the CDR3 is TGCAGCGTTTCCGAGAGGAACACTGAAGCTTTCTTT. Its protein product is CSVSERNTEAFF. Combining the CDR3 with reference TRBV29-1 and TRBJ1-1 gives the whole variable domain SAVISQKPSRDICQRGTSLTIQCQVDSQVTMMFWYRQQPGQSLTLIATANQGSEATYESGFVIDKFPISRPNLTFSTLTVSNMSPEDSSIYLCSVSERNTEAFFGQGTRLTVV.

With respect to this clonotype: A read error may account for a junction end that differs from germline. The chain carries TRBV3-1 and TRBJ1-1; D is unclear. The CDR3 loop spans 13 amino acids. Per germline, CDR1 LGHDT and CDR2 YNNKEL (reference sequence). The CDR3 DNA sequence: TGTGTCAGCAGCCAAACAGAGAACACTGAAGCTTTCTTT. Encoded protein: CVSSQTENTEAFF.

This clonotype was seen more than once but under ten times. This chain connects TRBV2 to TRBJ2-6; TRBD1 might be the D (5 bases). The CDR3 has 15 residues. With 8 bases removed from V and 4 bases from J, the gap between germline ends came to 15 bases. CDR1 is SNHLY, CDR2 FYNNEI, per germline. In DNA form, the CDR3 reads TGTGCCAGCGGAAGCAGGGCAACCGGGGCCAACGTCCTGACTTTC. The encoded protein is CASGSRATGANVLTF.

This clonotype was seen many times. The chain uses TRBV28 and TRBJ2-2; D possibly uses TRBD1 or TRBD2 (7 bases each). Trimming shortened V by 6 bases and J by 1 base, and 12 bases separated the two germline ends. CDR3 length: 15 amino acids. The germline gives CDR1 MDHEN, CDR2 SYDVKM. The CDR3 region is CASSSRGGNTGELFF. CDR3 sequence (DNA): TGTGCCAGCAGCTCCAGGGGGGGGAACACCGGGGAGCTGTTTTTT.

This clonotype was seen repeatedly, ten times or more. This chain connects TRBV5-1 to TRBJ2-1; possible D gene TRBD2, 5 bases. V was cut by 2 bases and J by 2 bases, with 11 bases left in between. In germline, CDR1 is SGHRS, CDR2 YFSETQ. The CDR3 extends over 15 amino acids. The CDR3 spells CASSFTSLPYNEQFF. Written as DNA, the CDR3 is TGCGCCAGCAGCTTTACTAGTTTACCCTACAATGAGCAGTTCTTC.

This clonotype was seen more than once but under ten times. The V call is TRBV3-1, the J call TRBJ2-1; 8 bases fit TRBD2. CDR3 length: 18 residues. After removal of 7 bases from V and 9 bases from J, the junction contained 23 bases not matched to a gene. From germline, CDR1 is LGHDT and CDR2 YNNKEL (reference sequence). CDR3 residues: CASTTQDPGTRGRGEQFF. The CDR3 nucleotides are TGTGCCAGCACCACCCAAGACCCAGGGACTAGAGGGAGGGGTGAGCAGTTCTTC.

This clonotype came up a few times. The chain couples TRBV7-9 to TRBJ2-3; possible D gene TRBD2, 5 bases. V was shortened by 5 bases and J by 1 base, with 10 bases between the two germline ends. The CDR3 has 14 amino acids. Germline V CDR1 and CDR2: SEHNR, FQNEAQ (reference sequence). The CDR3 nucleotides read TGTGCCAGCAGCCAAGACTACGGCACAGATACGCAGTATTTT. This encodes CASSQDYGTDTQYF.

Concerning this clonotype: The germline gene is not matched at one end of the junction; a read error may be the cause. This chain connects TRBV5-1 to TRBJ2-5; D call uncertain. CDR3 length equals 14 residues. CDR1 and CDR2 (germline): SGHRS, YFSETQ. The CDR3 DNA sequence: TGCGCCAGCAGCTTGGTTGGCAGCGAAGAGACCCGGTACTTC. Its protein product is CASSLVGSEETRYF.

This clonotype was counted ten times or more. This rearrangement joins TRBV11-3 to TRBJ2-1; tentatively, D is TRBD2 (5 bases). V lost 2 bases, J lost 6 bases, and 11 bases lay in between. The CDR3 contains 14 residues. Per the germline V gene, CDR1 is SGHNT and CDR2 is YENEEA. DNA for the CDR3: TGTGCCAGCAGCTTATCAAGAGGGTCCAATGAGCAGTTCTTC. It yields the protein CASSLSRGSNEQFF. The entire variable domain, with the rest obtained from reference TRBV11-3 and TRBJ2-1, is as follows: EAGVVQSPRYKIIEKKQPVAFWCNPISGHNTLYWYLQNLGQGPELLIRYENEEAVDDSQLPKDRFSAERLKGVDSTLKIQPAELGDSAVYLCASSLSRGSNEQFFGPGTRLTVL.